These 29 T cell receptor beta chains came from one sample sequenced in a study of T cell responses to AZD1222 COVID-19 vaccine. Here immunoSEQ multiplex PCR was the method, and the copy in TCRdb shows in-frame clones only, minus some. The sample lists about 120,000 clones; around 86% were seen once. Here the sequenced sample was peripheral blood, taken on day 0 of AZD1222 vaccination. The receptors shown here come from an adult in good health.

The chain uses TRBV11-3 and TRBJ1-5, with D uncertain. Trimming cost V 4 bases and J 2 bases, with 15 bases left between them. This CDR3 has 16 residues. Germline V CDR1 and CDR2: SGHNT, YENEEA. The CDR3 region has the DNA TGTGCCAGCAGCTACCGGTGGGGTCGAGGCAATCAGCCCCAGCATTTT. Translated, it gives CASSYRWGRGNQPQHF.

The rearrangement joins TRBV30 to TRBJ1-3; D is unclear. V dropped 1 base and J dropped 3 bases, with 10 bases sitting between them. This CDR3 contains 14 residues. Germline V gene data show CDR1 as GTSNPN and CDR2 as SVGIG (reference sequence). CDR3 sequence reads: CAWSAGGGGNTIYF. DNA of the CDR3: TGTGCCTGGAGTGCGGGCGGTGGTGGAAACACCATATATTTT.

The CDR3 DNA sequence: TGTGCCATCAGTGCGATCCCGGGACTAGATAGAGGTTATGGCTACACCTTC. It translates to CAISAIPGLDRGYGYTF. V is TRBV10-3 and J is TRBJ1-2, with a weak D call TRBD1 (5 bases). V gave up 4 bases and J gave up 5 bases, with 23 bases separating them. Per the germline V gene, CDR1 is ENHRY and CDR2 is SYGVKD. The CDR3 has 17 residues.

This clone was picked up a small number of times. The CDR3 region has the DNA TGTGCCAGCAGCGTTAGCTCTGGAAACACCATATATTTT. It yields the protein CASSVSSGNTIYF. The chain employs TRBV5-8 and TRBJ1-3; D uncertain. V was clipped by 4 bases and J by 0 bases, with 5 bases between them. The CDR3 runs 13 residues. From germline, CDR1 is SGHTS and CDR2 YDEGEE.

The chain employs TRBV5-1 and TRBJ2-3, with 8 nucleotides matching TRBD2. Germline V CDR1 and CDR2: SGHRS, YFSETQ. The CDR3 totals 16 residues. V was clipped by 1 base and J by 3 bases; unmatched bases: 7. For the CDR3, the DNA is TGCGCCAGCAGCTTGTACTCGCGGGGGGAAACAGATACGCAGTATTTT. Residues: CASSLYSRGETDTQYF.

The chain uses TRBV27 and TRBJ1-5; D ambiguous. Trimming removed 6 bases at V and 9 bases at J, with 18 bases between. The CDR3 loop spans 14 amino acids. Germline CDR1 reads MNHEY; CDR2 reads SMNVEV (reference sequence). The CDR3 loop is CASRGRDPSGPQHF. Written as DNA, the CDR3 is TGTGCCAGCAGGGGTCGAGATCCAAGTGGGCCCCAGCATTTT.

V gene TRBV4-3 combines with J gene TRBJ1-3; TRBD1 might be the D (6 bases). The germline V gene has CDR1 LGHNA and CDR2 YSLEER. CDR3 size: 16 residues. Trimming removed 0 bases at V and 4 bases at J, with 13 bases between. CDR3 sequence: CASSQDVAGVGNTIYF. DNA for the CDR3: TGCGCCAGCAGCCAAGATGTGGCAGGGGTAGGAAACACCATATATTTT.

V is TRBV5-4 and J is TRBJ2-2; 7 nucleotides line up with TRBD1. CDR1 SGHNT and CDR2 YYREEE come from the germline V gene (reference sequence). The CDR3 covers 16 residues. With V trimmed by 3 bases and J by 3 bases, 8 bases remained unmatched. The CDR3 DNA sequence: TGTGCCAGCAGCTCACGTCAAACAGGGGACACCGGGGAGCTGTTTTTT. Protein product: CASSSRQTGDTGELFF.

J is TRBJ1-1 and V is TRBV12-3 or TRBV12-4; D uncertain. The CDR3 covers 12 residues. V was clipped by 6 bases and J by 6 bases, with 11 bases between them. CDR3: CASRPDFPEAFF. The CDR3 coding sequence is TGTGCCAGCAGACCGGACTTTCCTGAAGCTTTCTTT.

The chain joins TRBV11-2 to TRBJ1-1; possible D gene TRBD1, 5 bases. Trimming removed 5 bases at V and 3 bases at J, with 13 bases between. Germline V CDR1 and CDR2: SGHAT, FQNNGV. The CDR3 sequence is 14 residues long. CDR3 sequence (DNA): TGTGCCAGCAGCGTAGGACGGACATACACTGAAGCTTTCTTT. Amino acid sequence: CASSVGRTYTEAFF.

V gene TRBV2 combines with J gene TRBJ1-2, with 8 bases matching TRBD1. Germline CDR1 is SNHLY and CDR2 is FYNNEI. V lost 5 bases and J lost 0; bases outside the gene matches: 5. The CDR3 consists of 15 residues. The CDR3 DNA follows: TGTGCCAGCAGTCGGGACAGGAACTCTAACTATGGCTACACCTTC. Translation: CASSRDRNSNYGYTF.

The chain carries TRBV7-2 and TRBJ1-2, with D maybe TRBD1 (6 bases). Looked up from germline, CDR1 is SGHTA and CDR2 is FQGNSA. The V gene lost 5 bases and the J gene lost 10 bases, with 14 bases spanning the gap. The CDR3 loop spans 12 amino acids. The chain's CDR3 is CASSVLSGDYTF. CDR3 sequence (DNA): TGTGCCAGCAGCGTCCTCTCAGGGGACTACACCTTC.

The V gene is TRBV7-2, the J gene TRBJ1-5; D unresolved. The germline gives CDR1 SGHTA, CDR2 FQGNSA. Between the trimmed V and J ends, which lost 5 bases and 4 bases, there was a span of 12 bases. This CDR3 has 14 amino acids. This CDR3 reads CASSRDFLNQPQHF. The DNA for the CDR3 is TGTGCCAGCAGCCGGGATTTTCTTAATCAGCCCCAGCATTTT.

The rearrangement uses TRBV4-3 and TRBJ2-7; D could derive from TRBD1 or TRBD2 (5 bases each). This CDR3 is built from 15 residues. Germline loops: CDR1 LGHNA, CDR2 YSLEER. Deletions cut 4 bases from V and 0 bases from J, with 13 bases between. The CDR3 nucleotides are TGCGCCAGCAGCCTAGGCGTTGGGGGCTCCTACGAGCAGTACTTC. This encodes CASSLGVGGSYEQYF.

CDR3 sequence: CASSPNNDRGYSGNTIYF. Written as DNA, the CDR3 is TGTGCCAGCTCACCGAATAACGACAGGGGGTACTCTGGAAACACCATATATTTT. The chain employs TRBV18 and TRBJ1-3; 9 nucleotides agree with TRBD1. CDR1 and CDR2 from the germline V gene are KGHSH and LQKENI. This CDR3 region has 18 residues. Trimming removed 3 bases from V and 0 bases from J; junction bases left unmatched: 9.

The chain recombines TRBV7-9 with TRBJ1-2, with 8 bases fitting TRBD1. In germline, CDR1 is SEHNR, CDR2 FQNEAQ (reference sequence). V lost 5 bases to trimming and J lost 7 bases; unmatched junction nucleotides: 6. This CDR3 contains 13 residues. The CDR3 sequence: CASSVWTGFGYTF. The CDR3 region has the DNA TGTGCCAGCAGCGTATGGACAGGGTTTGGCTACACCTTC.

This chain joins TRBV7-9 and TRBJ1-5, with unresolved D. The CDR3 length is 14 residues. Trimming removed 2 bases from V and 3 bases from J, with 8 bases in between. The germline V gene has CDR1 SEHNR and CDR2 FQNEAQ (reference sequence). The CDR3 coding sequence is TGTGCCAGCAGCTTATACGGATCCAATCAGCCCCAGCATTTT. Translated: CASSLYGSNQPQHF.

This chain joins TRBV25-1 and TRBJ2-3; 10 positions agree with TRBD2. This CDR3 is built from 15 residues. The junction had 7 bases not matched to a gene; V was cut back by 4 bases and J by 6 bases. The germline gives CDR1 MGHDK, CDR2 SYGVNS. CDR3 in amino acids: CASSGVAGGEDTQYF. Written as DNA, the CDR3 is TGTGCCAGCAGTGGCGTAGCGGGGGGCGAGGATACGCAGTATTTT.

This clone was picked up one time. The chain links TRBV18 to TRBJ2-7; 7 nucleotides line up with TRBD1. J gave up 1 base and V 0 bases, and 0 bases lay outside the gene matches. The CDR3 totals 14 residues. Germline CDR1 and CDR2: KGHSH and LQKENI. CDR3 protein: CASSPPTGSYEQYF. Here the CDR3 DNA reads TGTGCCAGCTCACCACCGACAGGGTCCTACGAGCAGTACTTC.

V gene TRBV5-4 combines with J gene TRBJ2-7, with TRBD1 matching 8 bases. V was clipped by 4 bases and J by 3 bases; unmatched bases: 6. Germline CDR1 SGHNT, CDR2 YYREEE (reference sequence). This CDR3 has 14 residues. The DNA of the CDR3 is TGTGCCAGCAGCGATCGGGACAGGAGCTACGAGCAGTACTTC. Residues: CASSDRDRSYEQYF.

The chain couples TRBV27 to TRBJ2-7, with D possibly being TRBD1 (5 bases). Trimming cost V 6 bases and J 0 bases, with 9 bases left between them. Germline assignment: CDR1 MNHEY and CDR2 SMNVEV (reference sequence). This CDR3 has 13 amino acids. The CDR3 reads CASRTGNSYEQYF. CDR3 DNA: TGTGCCAGCAGAACAGGAAACTCCTACGAGCAGTACTTC.

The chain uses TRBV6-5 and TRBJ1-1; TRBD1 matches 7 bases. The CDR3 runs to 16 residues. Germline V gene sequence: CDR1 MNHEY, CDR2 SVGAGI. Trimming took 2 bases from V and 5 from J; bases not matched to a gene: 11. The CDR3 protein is CASSYSGPGGYTEAFF. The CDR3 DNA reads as TGTGCCAGCAGTTACAGTGGGCCAGGGGGATATACTGAAGCTTTCTTT.

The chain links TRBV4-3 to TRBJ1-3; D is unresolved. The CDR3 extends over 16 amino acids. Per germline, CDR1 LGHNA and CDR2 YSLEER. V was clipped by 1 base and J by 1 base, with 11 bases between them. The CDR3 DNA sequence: TGCGCCAGCAGCCAAGGGACCTCAGGATCTGGAAACACCATATATTTT. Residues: CASSQGTSGSGNTIYF.

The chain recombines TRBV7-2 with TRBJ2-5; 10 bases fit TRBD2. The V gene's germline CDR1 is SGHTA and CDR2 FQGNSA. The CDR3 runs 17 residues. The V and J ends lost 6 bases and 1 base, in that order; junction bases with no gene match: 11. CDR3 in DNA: TGTGCCAGCAGTCTCTTGGGAGCGGGGGGGCTCCAAGAGACCCAGTACTTC. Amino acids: CASSLLGAGGLQETQYF.

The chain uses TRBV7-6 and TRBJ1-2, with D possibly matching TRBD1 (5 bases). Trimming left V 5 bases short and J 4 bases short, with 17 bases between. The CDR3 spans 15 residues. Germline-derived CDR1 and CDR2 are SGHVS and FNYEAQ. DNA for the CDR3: TGTGCCAGCAGCGCCGGGACTCCATCTAGCTATGGCTACACCTTC. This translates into CASSAGTPSSYGYTF.

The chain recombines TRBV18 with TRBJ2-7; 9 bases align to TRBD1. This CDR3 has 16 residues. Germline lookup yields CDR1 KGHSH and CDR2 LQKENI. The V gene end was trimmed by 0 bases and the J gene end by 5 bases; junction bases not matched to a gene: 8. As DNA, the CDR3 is TGTGCCAGCTCACCACCCACCGGGACAGGGTTCAACGAGCAGTACTTC. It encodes CASSPPTGTGFNEQYF.

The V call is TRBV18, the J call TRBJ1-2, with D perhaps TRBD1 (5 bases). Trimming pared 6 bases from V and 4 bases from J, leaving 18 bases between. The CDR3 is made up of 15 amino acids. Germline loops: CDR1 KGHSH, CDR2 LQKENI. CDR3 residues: CASSEEGGVVYGYTF. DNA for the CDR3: TGTGCCAGCTCTGAGGAGGGAGGGGTAGTCTATGGCTACACCTTC.

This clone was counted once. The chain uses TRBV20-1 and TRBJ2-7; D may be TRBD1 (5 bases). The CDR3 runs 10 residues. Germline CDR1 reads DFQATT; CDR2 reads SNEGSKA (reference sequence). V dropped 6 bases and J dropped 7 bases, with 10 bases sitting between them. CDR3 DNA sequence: TGCAGTGCCCCGAAGGGGGAGCAGTACTTC. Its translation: CSAPKGEQYF.

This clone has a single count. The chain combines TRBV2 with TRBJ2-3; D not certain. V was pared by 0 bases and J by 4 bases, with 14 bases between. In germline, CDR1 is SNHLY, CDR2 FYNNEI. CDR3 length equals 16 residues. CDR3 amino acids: CASSEARSRHADTQYF. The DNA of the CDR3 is TGTGCCAGCAGTGAAGCCAGGAGTAGGCACGCAGATACGCAGTATTTT. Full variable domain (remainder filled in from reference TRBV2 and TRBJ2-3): EPEVTQTPSHQVTQMGQEVILRCVPISNHLYFYWYRQILGQKVEFLVSFYNNEISEKSEIFDDQFSVERPDGSNFTLKIRSTKLEDSAMYFCASSEARSRHADTQYFGPGTRLTVL.